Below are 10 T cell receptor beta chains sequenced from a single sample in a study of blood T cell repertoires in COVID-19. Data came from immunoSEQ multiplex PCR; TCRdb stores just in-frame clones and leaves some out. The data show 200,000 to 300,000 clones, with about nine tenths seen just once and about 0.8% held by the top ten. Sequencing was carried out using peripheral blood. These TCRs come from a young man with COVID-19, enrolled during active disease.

The CDR3 reads CASSFTSYEQYF. The CDR3 DNA follows: TGTGCCAGCAGCTTCACATCCTACGAGCAGTACTTC. This chain uses TRBV7-9 with TRBJ2-7; D remains ambiguous. V lost 3 bases and J lost 1, with 4 bases in between. The germline V gene has CDR1 SEHNR and CDR2 FQNEAQ (reference sequence). The length of the CDR3 is 12 residues.

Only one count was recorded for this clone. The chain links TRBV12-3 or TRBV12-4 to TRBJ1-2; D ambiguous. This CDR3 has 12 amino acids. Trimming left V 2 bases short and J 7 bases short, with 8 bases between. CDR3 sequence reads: CASSLHTGGYTF. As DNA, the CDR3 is TGTGCCAGCAGTTTACACACGGGTGGCTACACCTTC.

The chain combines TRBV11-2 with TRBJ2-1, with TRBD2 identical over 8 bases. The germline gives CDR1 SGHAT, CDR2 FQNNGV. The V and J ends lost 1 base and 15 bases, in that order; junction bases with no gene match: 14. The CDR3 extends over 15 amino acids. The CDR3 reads CASSLALAGPARVFF. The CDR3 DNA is TGTGCCAGCAGCTTAGCATTAGCGGGGCCCGCGAGGGTGTTCTTC.

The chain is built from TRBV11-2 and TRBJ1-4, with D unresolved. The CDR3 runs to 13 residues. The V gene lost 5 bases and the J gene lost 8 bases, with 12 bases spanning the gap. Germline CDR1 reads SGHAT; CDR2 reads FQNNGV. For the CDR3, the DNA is TGTGCCAGCAGCCCGGGTTTTGACGAAAAACTGTTTTTT. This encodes CASSPGFDEKLFF.

In DNA, the CDR3 is TGCGCCAGCAGCCGCGGCGGGGGGGCCGGATCCAAAAACATTCAGTACTTC. It yields the protein CASSRGGGAGSKNIQYF. The chain carries TRBV4-1 and TRBJ2-4, with 9 bases that match TRBD2. Germline CDR1 is MGHRA and CDR2 is YSYEKL. The CDR3 consists of 17 residues. The J segment lost 2 bases and the V segment lost 4 bases, leaving 9 bases of the junction unmatched.

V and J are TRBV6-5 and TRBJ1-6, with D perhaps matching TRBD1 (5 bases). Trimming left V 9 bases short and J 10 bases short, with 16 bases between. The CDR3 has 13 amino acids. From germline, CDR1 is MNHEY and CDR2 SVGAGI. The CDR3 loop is CASNQGGGSPLHF. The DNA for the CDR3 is TGTGCCAGTAACCAGGGAGGTGGATCACCCCTCCACTTT.

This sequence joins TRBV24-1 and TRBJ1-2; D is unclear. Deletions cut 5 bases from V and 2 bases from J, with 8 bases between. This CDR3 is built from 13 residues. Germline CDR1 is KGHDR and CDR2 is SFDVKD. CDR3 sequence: CATSATSNYGYTF. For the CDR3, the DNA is TGTGCCACCAGTGCGACATCGAACTATGGCTACACCTTC.

The CDR3 coding sequence is TGTGCCAGCTTGATGAAGGGGTGGGGGGATGAAGCTTTCTTT. It translates to CASLMKGWGDEAFF. V is TRBV2 and J is TRBJ1-1; D might be TRBD1 (5 bases). The V gene lost 8 bases and the J gene lost 7 bases, with 20 bases spanning the gap. Germline CDR1 and CDR2: SNHLY and FYNNEI. The CDR3 is made up of 14 amino acids.

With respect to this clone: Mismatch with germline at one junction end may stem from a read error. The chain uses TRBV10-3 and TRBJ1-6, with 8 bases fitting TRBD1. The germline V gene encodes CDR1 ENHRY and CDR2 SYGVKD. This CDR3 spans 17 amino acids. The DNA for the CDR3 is TGTGCCATCAGTGAGTCGACCAGGGGGCCTGATAATACACCCCTCCACTTT. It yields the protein CAISESTRGPDNTPLHF.

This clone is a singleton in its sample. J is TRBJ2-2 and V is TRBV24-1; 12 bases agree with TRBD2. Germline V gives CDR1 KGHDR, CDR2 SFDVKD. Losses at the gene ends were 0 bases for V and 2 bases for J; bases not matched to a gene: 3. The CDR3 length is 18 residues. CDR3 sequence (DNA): TGTGCCACCAGTGATTTGACTAGCGGGGGGCCTAACACCGGGGAGCTGTTTTTT. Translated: CATSDLTSGGPNTGELFF.